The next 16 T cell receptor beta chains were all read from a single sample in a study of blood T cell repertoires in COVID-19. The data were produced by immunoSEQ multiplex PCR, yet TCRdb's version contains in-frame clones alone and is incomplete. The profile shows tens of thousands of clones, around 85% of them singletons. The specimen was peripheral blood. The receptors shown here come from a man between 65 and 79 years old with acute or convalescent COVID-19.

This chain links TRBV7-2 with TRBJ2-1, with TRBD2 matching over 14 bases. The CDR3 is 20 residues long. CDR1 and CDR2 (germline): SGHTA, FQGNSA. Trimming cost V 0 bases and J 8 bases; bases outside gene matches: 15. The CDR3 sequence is CASSLARTSGGPLVGYEQFF. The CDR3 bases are TGTGCCAGCAGCTTAGCCCGGACTAGCGGGGGGCCGTTGGTGGGGTATGAGCAGTTCTTC.

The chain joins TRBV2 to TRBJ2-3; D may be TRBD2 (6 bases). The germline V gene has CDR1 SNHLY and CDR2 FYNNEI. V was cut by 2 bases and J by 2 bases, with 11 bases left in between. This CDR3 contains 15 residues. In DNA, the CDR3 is TGTGCCAGCAGTGAAAGTCGCGGGGCCACAGATACGCAGTATTTT. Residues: CASSESRGATDTQYF.

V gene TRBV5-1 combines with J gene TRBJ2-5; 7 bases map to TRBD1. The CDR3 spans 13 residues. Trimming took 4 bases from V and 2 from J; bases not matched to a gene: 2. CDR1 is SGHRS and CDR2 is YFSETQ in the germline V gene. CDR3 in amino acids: CASSKDRQETQYF. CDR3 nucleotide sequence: TGCGCCAGCAGCAAGGACAGGCAAGAGACCCAGTACTTC. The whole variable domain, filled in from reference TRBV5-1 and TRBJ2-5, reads KAGVTQTPRYLIKTRGQQVTLSCSPISGHRSVSWYQQTPGQGLQFLFEYFSETQRNKGNFPGRFSGRQFSNSRSEMNVSTLELGDSALYLCASSKDRQETQYFGPGTRLLVL.

CDR3 DNA sequence: TGTGCCAGCAGCTTGGGTGGGGCGGATGGGGCCAACGTCCTGACTTTC. Protein sequence: CASSLGGADGANVLTF. The V call is TRBV5-4, the J call TRBJ2-6; maybe TRBD1 (5 bases). CDR3 length equals 16 residues. The ends were cut back, 0 bases at V and 3 bases at J, with 10 bases in the middle. The germline V gene has CDR1 SGHNT and CDR2 YYREEE (reference sequence).

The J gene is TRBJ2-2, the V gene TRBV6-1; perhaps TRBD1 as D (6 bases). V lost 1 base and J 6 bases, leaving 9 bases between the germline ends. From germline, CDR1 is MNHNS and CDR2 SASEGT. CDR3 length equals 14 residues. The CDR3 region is CASSEVRQAGELFF. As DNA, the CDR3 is TGTGCCAGCAGTGAAGTCCGACAGGCCGGGGAGCTGTTTTTT.

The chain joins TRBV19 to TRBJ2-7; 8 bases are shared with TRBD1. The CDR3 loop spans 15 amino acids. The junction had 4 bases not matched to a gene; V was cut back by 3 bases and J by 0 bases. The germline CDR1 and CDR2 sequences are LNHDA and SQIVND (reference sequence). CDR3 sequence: CASSIVTGDSYEQYF. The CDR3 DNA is TGTGCCAGTAGTATCGTGACAGGGGACTCCTACGAGCAGTACTTC.

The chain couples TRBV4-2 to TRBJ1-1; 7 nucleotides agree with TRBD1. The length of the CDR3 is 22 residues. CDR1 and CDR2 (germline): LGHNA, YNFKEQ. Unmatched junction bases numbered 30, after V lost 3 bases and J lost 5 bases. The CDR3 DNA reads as TGTGCCAGCAGCCACTATCAGGGGGGACGCTTATTCTCTGAACACTTCGTGACTGAAGCTTTCTTT. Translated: CASSHYQGGRLFSEHFVTEAFF.

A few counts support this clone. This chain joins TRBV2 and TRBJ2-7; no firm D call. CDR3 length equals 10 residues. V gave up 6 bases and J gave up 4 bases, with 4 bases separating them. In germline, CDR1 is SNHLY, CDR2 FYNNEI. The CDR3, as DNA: TGTGCCAGCAGGTCTTACGAGCAGTACTTC. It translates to CASRSYEQYF.

The chain's CDR3 is CASSLDAGYYGYTF. The CDR3 coding sequence is TGCGCCAGCAGCTTGGATGCAGGTTATTATGGCTACACCTTC. V usage is TRBV5-1 and J usage is TRBJ1-2; D uncertain. Germline-derived CDR1 and CDR2 are SGHRS and YFSETQ. The CDR3 consists of 14 residues. Trimming removed 0 bases from V and 5 bases from J, with 11 bases in between.

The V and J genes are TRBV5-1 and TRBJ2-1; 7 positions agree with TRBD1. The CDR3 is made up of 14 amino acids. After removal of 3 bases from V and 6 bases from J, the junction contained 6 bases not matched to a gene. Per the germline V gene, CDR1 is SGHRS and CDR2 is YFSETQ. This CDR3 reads CASSWTTGSNEQFF. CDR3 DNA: TGCGCCAGCAGCTGGACGACAGGGAGCAATGAGCAGTTCTTC.

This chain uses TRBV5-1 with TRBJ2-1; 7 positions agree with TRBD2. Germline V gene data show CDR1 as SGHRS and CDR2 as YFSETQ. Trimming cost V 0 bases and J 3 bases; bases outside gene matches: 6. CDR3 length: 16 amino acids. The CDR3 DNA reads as TGCGCCAGCAGCTTGGACCCAGCGGGGAACTACAATGAGCAGTTCTTC. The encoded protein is CASSLDPAGNYNEQFF.

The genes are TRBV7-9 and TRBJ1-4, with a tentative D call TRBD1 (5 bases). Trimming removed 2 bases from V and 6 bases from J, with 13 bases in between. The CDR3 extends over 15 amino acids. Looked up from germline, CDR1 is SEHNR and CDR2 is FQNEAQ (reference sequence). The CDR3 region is CASSLSRDSHEKLFF. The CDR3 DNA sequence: TGTGCCAGCAGCTTATCCCGGGACTCCCATGAAAAACTGTTTTTT.

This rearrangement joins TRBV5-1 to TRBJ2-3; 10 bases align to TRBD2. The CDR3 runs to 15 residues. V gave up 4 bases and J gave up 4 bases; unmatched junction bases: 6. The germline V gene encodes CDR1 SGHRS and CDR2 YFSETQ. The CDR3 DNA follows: TGCGCCAGCAGCCAAATAGCGGGGGGTTCAGATACGCAGTATTTT. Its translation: CASSQIAGGSDTQYF. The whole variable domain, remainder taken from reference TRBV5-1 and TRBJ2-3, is KAGVTQTPRYLIKTRGQQVTLSCSPISGHRSVSWYQQTPGQGLQFLFEYFSETQRNKGNFPGRFSGRQFSNSRSEMNVSTLELGDSALYLCASSQIAGGSDTQYFGPGTRLTVL.

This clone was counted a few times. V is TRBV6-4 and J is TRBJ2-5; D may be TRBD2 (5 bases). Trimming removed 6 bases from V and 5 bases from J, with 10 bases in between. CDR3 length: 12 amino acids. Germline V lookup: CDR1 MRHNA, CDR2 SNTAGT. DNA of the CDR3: TGTGCCAGCAGGTCGGAGGTGGAGACCCAGTACTTC. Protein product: CASRSEVETQYF.

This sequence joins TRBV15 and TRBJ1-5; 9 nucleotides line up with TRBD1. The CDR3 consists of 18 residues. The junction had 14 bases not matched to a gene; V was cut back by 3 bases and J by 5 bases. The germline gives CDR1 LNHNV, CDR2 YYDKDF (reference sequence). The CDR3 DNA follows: TGTGCCACCAGCAGCACTGGACAGGGGAGGTATTTCGATCAGCCCCAGCATTTT. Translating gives CATSSTGQGRYFDQPQHF.

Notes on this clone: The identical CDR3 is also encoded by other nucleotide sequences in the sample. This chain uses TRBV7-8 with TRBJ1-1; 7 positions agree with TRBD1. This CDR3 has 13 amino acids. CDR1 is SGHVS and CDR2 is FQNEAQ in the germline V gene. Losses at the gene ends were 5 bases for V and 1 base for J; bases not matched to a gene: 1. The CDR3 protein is CASSRQGNTEAFF. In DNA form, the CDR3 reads TGTGCCAGCAGCCGACAGGGGAACACTGAAGCTTTCTTT. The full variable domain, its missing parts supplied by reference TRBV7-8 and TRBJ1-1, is GAGVSQSPRYKVAKRGQDVALRCDPISGHVSLFWYQQALGQGPEFLTYFQNEAQLDKSGLPSDRFFAERPEGSVSTLKIQRTQQEDSAVYLCASSRQGNTEAFFGQGTRLTVV.